This T cell receptor (beta chain) was observed in a study of identical twins. The CDR3 sequence is 13 residues long. Looked up from germline, CDR1 is MGHDK and CDR2 is SYGVNS. The junction had 6 bases not matched to a gene; V was cut back by 8 bases and J by 2 bases. Healthy Caucasians, and only they, were the donors. In its sample, this clonotype was seen a few times. One entry per CDR3 protein, called by TCRdb with MiXCR from the 5' RACE reads. The table shows 420,000 or so distinct CDR3 sequences, with roughly 18% occurring only once. V is TRBV25-1 and J is TRBJ2-7, with 7 bases matching TRBD1. Sequencing was performed on naive T cells sorted from blood. This receptor was taken from a man aged 50 or older in good health. Written as DNA, the CDR3 is TGTGCCAGCTCGACAGGGACCGCCTACGAGCAGTACTTC. It codes for CASSTGTAYEQYF.